These T cell receptor beta chains were read from a single sample in a study of OX40 agonist ivuxolimab in advanced cancers. Data came from immunoSEQ multiplex PCR; TCRdb stores just in-frame clones and leaves some out. The table records approximately 13,000 clones, about 75% of them present only once. The source material was CD4+ or CD8+ T cells sorted from blood, sampled in a trial of the OX40 agonist ivuxolimab. Receptors originate from an adult with an advanced solid tumor such as melanoma, head and neck, liver or kidney cancer. Both conserved end residues are part of each CDR3. The order of the fields is CDR3 DNA, CDR3 protein, CDR3 length, D gene, J gene, V gene, clone size. The D gene is left open where the match is weak. Only some rows state a clone size, as once, few, many or a class for expanded clones.

TGTGCCAGCAGCTTAGGGGCCAGGTGGCAAGAGACCCAGTACTTC,CASSLGARWQETQYF,15,NA,TRBJ2-5,TRBV7-9,NA
TGCAGTGCAACCATGAACACTGAAGCTTTCTTT,CSATMNTEAFF,11,NA,TRBJ1-1,TRBV20-1,NA
TGTGCCAGCAGCTTCCCCGACAGCTCTGGGGCCAACGTCCTGACTTTC,CASSFPDSSGANVLTF,16,NA,TRBJ2-6,TRBV7-9,NA
TGTGCCAGTAGTATGAGGCTAGGGATGTTGGAGAACACTGAAGCTTTCTTT,CASSMRLGMLENTEAFF,17,NA,TRBJ1-1,TRBV19,NA
TGTGCCAGCACCCCTGGGGGGCCAGACTATGGCTACACCTTC,CASTPGGPDYGYTF,14,NA,TRBJ1-2,TRBV11-2,NA
TGTGCCAGCAGCCTGGCGGCTGAGCAGTTCTTC,CASSLAAEQFF,11,NA,TRBJ2-1,TRBV5-4,NA
TGCGCCAGCAGCCAAGATCCGGCAGGGGCGAATGAGCAGTTCTTC,CASSQDPAGANEQFF,15,NA,TRBJ2-1,TRBV4-3,NA
TGCGCCAGCAGCCAAGATTTAGGGGGCTACACCTTC,CASSQDLGGYTF,12,NA,TRBJ1-2,TRBV4-1,NA
TGTGCCAGCAGCGTGCGGGACGGACCTAACTATGGCTACACCTTC,CASSVRDGPNYGYTF,15,NA,TRBJ1-2,TRBV9,NA
TGTGCCAGCAACTTGCAGTTAATGGACACTGAAGCTTTCTTT,CASNLQLMDTEAFF,14,NA,TRBJ1-1,TRBV6-5,NA
TGTGCCAGCAGTCCCCGGACAGGGTCTGAAGCTTTCTTT,CASSPRTGSEAFF,13,TRBD1,TRBJ1-1,TRBV28,NA
TGTGCCAGCAGCAAAGCCGGACAGGGGCTCATGAACACTGAAGCTTTCTTT,CASSKAGQGLMNTEAFF,17,NA,TRBJ1-1,TRBV21-1,NA
TGTGCCAGCACCCCGGTGGGGAGCCAAGAGACCCAGTACTTC,CASTPVGSQETQYF,14,NA,TRBJ2-5,TRBV9,NA
TGTGCCAGCAGCGTGGGCGGCTCGAACACTGAAGCTTTCTTT,CASSVGGSNTEAFF,14,NA,TRBJ1-1,TRBV9,few
TGCGCCAGCAGCCAAGATGAACACTCAACTAATGAAAAACTGTTTTTT,CASSQDEHSTNEKLFF,16,NA,TRBJ1-4,TRBV4-1,once
TGTGCCAGCAGCGGGGAACAGGGCGCGTACACTGAAGCTTTCTTT,CASSGEQGAYTEAFF,15,NA,TRBJ1-1,TRBV5-5,NA
TGTGCCAGCAGTGAATCCGGGACAGGGGGCGGTGAGACCCAGTACTTC,CASSESGTGGGETQYF,16,TRBD1,TRBJ2-5,TRBV6-1,NA
TGTGCCAGTAGTATGTTTAGCGGGGGCCCCGGGCAGTTCTTC,CASSMFSGGPGQFF,14,TRBD2,TRBJ2-1,TRBV19,NA
TGTGCCAGCAGCGCGACAGGGGGCGCGGGTGAAAAACTGTTTTTT,CASSATGGAGEKLFF,15,TRBD1,TRBJ1-4,TRBV9,NA
TGTGCCAGCAGTGAATATTCCGGGACAGCCCAAGAGACCCAGTACTTC,CASSEYSGTAQETQYF,16,TRBD1,TRBJ2-5,TRBV25-1,NA
TGTGCCAGTAGTATAAGAATTTGGGGGGCCAACGGAACCAAAGAAAAACTGTTTTTT,CASSIRIWGANGTKEKLFF,19,NA,TRBJ1-4,TRBV19,NA
TGTGCCAGAAGGGACCCGTATAGCAATCAGCCCCAGCATTTT,CARRDPYSNQPQHF,14,NA,TRBJ1-5,TRBV2,NA